This T cell receptor (beta chain) was identified in a study of T cell repertoires in aging, cancer and after chemotherapy. Study information: Donors were grouped into six age bands spanning 30 or younger through 70 or older.

The V gene lost 1 base and the J gene lost 1 base, with 8 bases spanning the gap. This CDR3 region has 14 residues. Looked up from germline, CDR1 is LGHNA and CDR2 is YSLEER. Multiplex touch-down PCR with TRB-A/B primers amplified rearranged V-D-J TRB sequences. TCRdb processed the multiplex PCR reads anew with MiXCR; each CDR3 protein has one entry. The table has about 1,200 distinct CDR3 sequences, more than 25% seen once. Amplification of TCR beta used genomic DNA extracted from peripheral blood. This clonotype counts as medium-sized. The V call is TRBV4-3, the J call TRBJ2-7; D gene ambiguous. This TCR was sampled from a human donor with a solid tumor. Sequencing was performed on blood. The CDR3 coding sequence is TGCGCCAGCAGCCAAGGTGCGGCTTCCTACGAGCAGTACTTC. It codes for CASSQGAASYEQYF.